This paragraph reports one T cell receptor (beta chain). Its specificity is not known. Per the study methods: Between-group CDR3 differences, defined by clinicopathological status, yielded a distant-metastasis classifier for papillary thyroid cancer. TCRdb used MiXCR to call clones anew from the PCR reads. Here the V and J calls rest on TCRdb's processing, not on the authors' analysis. The table shows some 20,000 clones, with about 27% occurring only once. The data were taken from a study of metastatic and nonmetastatic thyroid tumors. Study-level background: It was across blood and tumor or nodule tissue from malignant and benign thyroid patients that repertoires were compared.

Every patient was untreated before thyroid surgery. The V gene's germline CDR1 is MNHNS and CDR2 SASEGT. Trimming took 4 bases from V and 5 from J; bases not matched to a gene: 8. The CDR3 is made up of 15 amino acids. Findings and limits, study-wide: TCR beta diversity was reportedly significantly higher in malignant thyroid tumors than benign nodules, in blood and tumor.

Sequencing used tumor tissue. The V gene is TRBV6-1, the J gene TRBJ2-7, with TRBD2 matching 10 bases. The clonotype comes from a female donor with papillary thyroid cancer or a benign thyroid nodule (not recorded which). Some clones in this sample may be carry-over from other donors' samples. DNA of the CDR3: TGTGCCAGCAGTGGTGGGACTAGCGTGTCCCACGAGCAGTACTTC. Its protein is CASSGGTSVSHEQYF.